The 8 T cell receptor beta chains given below trace back to one sample, sequenced in a study of blood T cell repertoires in COVID-19. TCRdb's table, derived via immunoSEQ multiplex PCR, lists solely in-frame clones and lacks some. The sample gives roughly 52,000 clones, about nine tenths of which show up once; 8.5% is in the top ten. The source material was peripheral blood. Receptor source: a man between 60 and 70 years old with active COVID-19.

The V call is TRBV5-4, the J call TRBJ2-1, with 15 bases identical to TRBD2. There are 17 residues in the CDR3. The germline gives CDR1 SGHNT, CDR2 YYREEE (reference sequence). V lost 4 bases and J lost 6; bases outside the gene matches: 8. The CDR3 protein is CASSLGLAGGVSNEQFF. The CDR3, as DNA: TGTGCCAGCAGCCTGGGACTAGCGGGAGGTGTGTCCAATGAGCAGTTCTTC.

The chain employs TRBV9 and TRBJ2-3; 7 nucleotides line up with TRBD2. V lost 0 bases, J lost 11 bases, and 6 bases stayed unmatched. Germline assignment: CDR1 SGDLS and CDR2 YYNGEE. This CDR3 is built from 13 residues. As DNA, the CDR3 is TGTGCCAGCAGCGTAGAGGGAGGGGCAGAGCAGTATTTT. Its translation is CASSVEGGAEQYF.

This clone was seen just once. J is TRBJ2-3 and V is TRBV5-1; 9 nucleotides line up with TRBD1. V lost 4 bases and J lost 5; bases outside the gene matches: 5. The CDR3 is 14 amino acids. Per germline, CDR1 SGHRS and CDR2 YFSETQ. This CDR3 is CASSEGQGIDTQYF. DNA of the CDR3: TGCGCCAGCAGCGAGGGACAGGGAATAGATACGCAGTATTTT.

This chain joins TRBV5-6 and TRBJ2-1; 11 bases are shared with TRBD1. Germline assignment: CDR1 SGHDT and CDR2 YYEEEE. The CDR3 has 15 amino acids. V shed 2 bases, J shed 7 bases, and the junction held 5 bases outside the gene matches. Here the CDR3 DNA reads TGTGCCAGCAGCTTTACCGGGACAGGGGGGAATGAGCAGTTCTTC. Protein product: CASSFTGTGGNEQFF.

V usage is TRBV18 and J usage is TRBJ1-1; D is undetermined. This CDR3 spans 14 amino acids. V dropped 3 bases and J dropped 4 bases, with 12 bases sitting between them. CDR1 and CDR2 from the germline V gene are KGHSH and LQKENI. The CDR3 loop reads CASSPFDMSTEAFF. CDR3 in DNA: TGTGCCAGCTCACCTTTTGACATGAGCACTGAAGCTTTCTTT.

The gene calls are TRBV5-1 and TRBJ2-1, with 8 bases lining up with TRBD2. The CDR3 is made up of 13 amino acids. J gave up 6 bases and V 4 bases, and 3 bases lay outside the gene matches. Germline V CDR1 and CDR2: SGHRS, YFSETQ. The CDR3 loop reads CASSEGTSNEQFF. The CDR3 DNA reads as TGCGCCAGCAGCGAGGGGACTAGCAATGAGCAGTTCTTC.

This chain joins TRBV9 and TRBJ1-5, with no clear D. Trimming stripped 0 bases from V and 0 bases from J, with 7 bases between. Germline-derived CDR1 and CDR2 are SGDLS and YYNGEE. The CDR3 sequence is 15 residues long. The DNA for the CDR3 is TGTGCCAGCAGCGTAGGAGGGCTTAGCAATCAGCCCCAGCATTTT. Its protein is CASSVGGLSNQPQHF. Full variable domain (remainder filled in from reference TRBV9 and TRBJ1-5): DSGVTQTPKHLITATGQRVTLRCSPRSGDLSVYWYQQSLDQGLQFLIQYYNGEERAKGNILERFSAQQFPDLHSELNLSSLELGDSALYFCASSVGGLSNQPQHFGDGTRLSIL.

The chain has TRBV5-6 and TRBJ1-1; the D gene is possibly TRBD1 (5 bases). This CDR3 has 15 amino acids. Per germline, CDR1 SGHDT and CDR2 YYEEEE. V was clipped by 0 bases and J by 4 bases, with 13 bases between them. DNA for the CDR3: TGTGCCAGCAGCTTGGCCGGTGCCGGGGGCACTGAAGCTTTCTTT. Residues: CASSLAGAGGTEAFF.